The 20 T cell receptor beta chains below come from one sample, sequenced in a study of T-cell reconstitution after alpha-beta-depleted transplantation in children. Unique molecular identifiers were incorporated when the TCRbeta library was constructed. TCRdb passed the PCR reads through MiXCR, listing each CDR3 protein once. The data show fewer than 450,000 distinct CDR3 sequences, 15% to 20% seen once. The sequencing here drew on PBMCs, mostly from graft donor cells, taken 360 days after TCRalphabeta/CD19-depleted stem cell transplant. Every receptor here comes from a male patient between 2 and 15 years old who had a stem cell transplant for acute lymphoblastic leukemia, so the T cells may come from the graft donor.

This clonotype has only a few counts. The chain has TRBV4-2 and TRBJ2-7; D is unclear. The V end lost 0 bases, the J end lost 3 bases, and 9 bases lay between the germline ends. This CDR3 has 14 residues. Germline V gene data show CDR1 as LGHNA and CDR2 as YNFKEQ. DNA for the CDR3: TGTGCCAGCAGCCAAGAGTGGGCTAGCTACGAGCAGTACTTC. Its protein is CASSQEWASYEQYF.

This clonotype was observed a few times. This chain links TRBV15 with TRBJ2-5; 7 nucleotides align to TRBD1. Per the germline V gene, CDR1 is LNHNV and CDR2 is YYDKDF (reference sequence). CDR3 size: 16 residues. V lost 5 bases, J lost 1 base, and 10 bases stayed unmatched. DNA of the CDR3: TGTGCCACCAGCCCTCGGGGACAGCGATCCCAAGAGACCCAGTACTTC. This sequence encodes CATSPRGQRSQETQYF.

The rearrangement links TRBV13 to TRBJ1-1, with D maybe TRBD1 (5 bases). Germline CDR1 reads PRHDT; CDR2 reads FYEKMQ (reference sequence). Trimming stripped 8 bases from V and 5 bases from J, with 12 bases between. The CDR3 is made up of 12 amino acids. This CDR3 reads CASLTGGTEAFF. The CDR3 DNA reads TGTGCCAGCCTAACCGGGGGGACTGAAGCTTTCTTT.

The V call is TRBV12-3 or TRBV12-4, the J call TRBJ2-2, with D perhaps matching TRBD1 or TRBD2 (5 bases each). The CDR3 has 16 amino acids. Trimming took off 1 base at V and 6 bases at J, with 15 bases between the two ends. DNA of the CDR3: TGTGCCAGCAGTTTAGGGGGACGCCTTAGGGCCGGGGAGCTGTTTTTT. It encodes CASSLGGRLRAGELFF.

This chain links TRBV10-3 with TRBJ2-7; D possibly corresponds to TRBD2 (6 bases). This CDR3 region has 15 residues. Trimming pared 6 bases from V and 0 bases from J, leaving 15 bases between. Germline V gene data show CDR1 as ENHRY and CDR2 as SYGVKD. The CDR3 nucleotides are TGTGCCATCAGGCAGGGAGGCTCCTTCTCCTACGAGCAGTACTTC. Translation gives CAIRQGGSFSYEQYF.

Worth noting for this clonotype: Since the CDR3 does not end with the conserved phenylalanine or tryptophan, this likely comes from a read error. The rearrangement uses TRBV4-3 and TRBJ1-5, with unresolved D. Per the germline V gene, CDR1 is LGHNA and CDR2 is YSLEER. Trimming pared 0 bases from V and 6 bases from J, leaving 9 bases between. The CDR3 runs 14 residues. As DNA, the CDR3 is TGCGCCAGCAGCCAAGAGGCGGGAGGTCAGCCCCAGCATTAT. It encodes CASSQEAGGQPQHY.

The gene calls are TRBV3-1 and TRBJ2-7, with 8 bases matching TRBD2. Germline trimming cut 4 bases from V and 3 bases from J; bases unmatched to any gene: 8. Germline CDR1 reads LGHDT; CDR2 reads YNNKEL (reference sequence). The CDR3 is 15 amino acids. The DNA of the CDR3 is TGTGCCAGCAGCCCAAGGGAAGCGGGAGTCTACGAGCAGTACTTC. The encoded protein is CASSPREAGVYEQYF.

The chain employs TRBV6-1 and TRBJ2-7, with a possible D match to TRBD2 (5 bases). Per the germline V gene, CDR1 is MNHNS and CDR2 is SASEGT. CDR3 length: 13 residues. V was cut by 10 bases and J by 3 bases, with 16 bases left in between. CDR3: CAILRGNDYEQYF. Written as DNA, the CDR3 is TGTGCCATCCTAAGAGGGAACGACTACGAGCAGTACTTC.

This clonotype was seen ten or more times. Germline and junction disagree at one end, which may indicate a read error. The chain carries TRBV5-1 and TRBJ2-7; tentative D call: TRBD1 (5 bases). There are 14 residues in the CDR3. CDR1 SGHRS and CDR2 YFSETQ come from the germline V gene. CDR3 nucleotide sequence: TGTGCCAGCAGCTTAGGAGACAGCACCTACGAGCAGTACTTC. Translated: CASSLGDSTYEQYF.

This clonotype came up many times. The chain combines TRBV5-6 with TRBJ1-5; 8 bases map to TRBD1. The V and J ends lost 0 bases and 2 bases, in that order; junction bases with no gene match: 4. CDR1 SGHDT and CDR2 YYEEEE come from the germline V gene. The CDR3 length is 16 residues. The CDR3 is CASSLGTGRRNQPQHF. The DNA of the CDR3 is TGTGCCAGCAGCTTGGGGACAGGGCGGCGCAATCAGCCCCAGCATTTT.

This clonotype turned up a few times. The CDR3 sequence: CATSDSGTSGRVEQFF. DNA for the CDR3: TGTGCCACCAGTGACTCCGGGACTAGCGGGAGGGTTGAGCAGTTCTTC. V gene TRBV24-1 combines with J gene TRBJ2-1; 16 bases are shared with TRBD2. V dropped 4 bases and J dropped 9; count of bases not matched to a gene: 5. Germline-derived CDR1 and CDR2 are KGHDR and SFDVKD. The CDR3 extends over 16 amino acids.

This clonotype has a count of ten or more. The chain combines TRBV18 with TRBJ2-7, with D perhaps TRBD1 (6 bases). The CDR3 runs to 12 residues. Germline assignment: CDR1 KGHSH and CDR2 LQKENI. Trimming stripped 8 bases from V and 4 bases from J, with 12 bases between. The CDR3 DNA follows: TGTGCCAGCAGCCCCAGGGGTTACGAGCAGTACTTC. This sequence encodes CASSPRGYEQYF. Together with reference TRBV18 and TRBJ2-7, the CDR3 gives the full variable domain: NAGVMQNPRHLVRRRGQEARLRCSPMKGHSHVYWYRQLPEEGLKFMVYLQKENIIDESGMPKERFSAEFPKEGPSILRIQQVVRGDSAAYFCASSPRGYEQYFGPGTRLTVT.

This clonotype occurred a few times. The CDR3 loop reads CASSQPWGAYGYTF. Here the CDR3 DNA reads TGCGCCAGCAGCCAGCCGTGGGGAGCCTATGGCTACACCTTC. The genes are TRBV4-1 and TRBJ1-2, with no clear D. Per germline, CDR1 MGHRA and CDR2 YSYEKL. This CDR3 region has 14 residues. V was cut by 3 bases and J by 4 bases, with 12 bases left in between.

This clonotype was seen a handful of times. The rearrangement links TRBV4-3 to TRBJ2-7; 7 bases line up with TRBD2. The CDR3 runs 15 residues. V lost 4 bases and J lost 1; bases outside the gene matches: 7. CDR1 is LGHNA and CDR2 is YSLEER in the germline V gene. CDR3 coding DNA: TGCGCCAGCAGCCCAGGTTCGGGAGGATCCTACGAGCAGTACTTC. The encoded protein is CASSPGSGGSYEQYF.

This clonotype came up many times. V gene TRBV4-2 combines with J gene TRBJ2-3; 14 nucleotides match TRBD2. Losses at the gene ends were 1 base for V and 6 bases for J; bases not matched to a gene: 9. Germline CDR1 LGHNA, CDR2 YNFKEQ. The length of the CDR3 is 18 residues. CDR3 sequence reads: CASSQGETSGRAGDTQYF. CDR3 sequence (DNA): TGTGCCAGCAGCCAAGGGGAGACTAGCGGGAGGGCAGGGGATACGCAGTATTTT.

A word on this clonotype: An end of the junction differs from the germline gene, which may be a read error. The CDR3 loop is CASRSGRAEEHYF. CDR3 DNA: TGCGCCAGCAGAAGCGGGAGGGCCGAGGAGCATTACTTC. This sequence joins TRBV5-1 and TRBJ2-7; 10 nucleotides line up with TRBD2. The germline gives CDR1 SGHRS, CDR2 YFSETQ. This CDR3 has 13 residues.

The V gene is TRBV28, the J gene TRBJ2-6; D gene ambiguous. Germline assignment: CDR1 MDHEN and CDR2 SYDVKM. CDR3 length: 15 residues. The V and J ends lost 3 bases and 4 bases respectively, with 10 bases between them. Written as DNA, the CDR3 is TGTGCCAGCAGTTTGAGTATTGGCGGGGCCAACGTCCTGACTTTC. As protein: CASSLSIGGANVLTF.

The chain is built from TRBV20-1 and TRBJ2-5; D possibly corresponds to TRBD2 (5 bases). The CDR3 is made up of 15 amino acids. With 1 base removed from V and 0 bases from J, the gap between germline ends came to 12 bases. Germline CDR1 and CDR2: DFQATT and SNEGSKA (reference sequence). The CDR3 DNA is TGCAGTGCTAGAGTGACTACCTGGTACCAAGAGACCCAGTACTTC. It translates to CSARVTTWYQETQYF.

This clonotype was observed a handful of times. CDR3 amino acids: CASSYGLATGELFF. As DNA, the CDR3 is TGTGCCAGCAGTTACGGACTAGCAACCGGGGAGCTGTTTTTT. The genes are TRBV6-2 or TRBV6-3 and TRBJ2-2; 8 bases fit TRBD2. CDR3 size: 14 residues. Trimming at V came to 2 bases and at J to 5 bases, leaving 1 base not matched to a gene. Germline V gene data show CDR1 as MNHEY and CDR2 as SVGEGT.

Here the CDR3 reads CSARDPPSPLHF. CDR3 DNA: TGCAGTGCTAGAGATCCTCCTTCACCCCTCCACTTT. The chain links TRBV20-1 to TRBJ1-6; D call uncertain. V dropped 0 bases and J dropped 9 bases, with 6 bases sitting between them. CDR1 DFQATT and CDR2 SNEGSKA come from the germline V gene (reference sequence). CDR3 length equals 12 residues.